This note documents a single T cell receptor beta chain sequence. Generated by immunoSEQ multiplex PCR, the TCRdb table keeps only in-frame clones and is missing some. The sample carries tens of thousands of clones, about 90% recorded once. This sample is drawn from a study of OX40 agonist ivuxolimab in advanced cancers. Between the trimmed V and J ends, which lost 7 bases and 6 bases, there was a span of 21 bases. The CDR3 length is 15 residues. Germline V lookup: CDR1 SNHLY, CDR2 FYNNEI. The TCR was taken from an adult with an advanced solid tumor such as melanoma, head and neck, liver or kidney cancer. The specimen was CD4+ or CD8+ T cells sorted from blood, collected in a trial of the OX40 agonist ivuxolimab. The gene calls are TRBV2 and TRBJ1-1, with D perhaps matching TRBD1 (5 bases). CDR3 nucleotides: TGTGCCAGCATCCCCAACAGGACCCCAGCCTCTGAAGCTTTCTTT. Translation: CASIPNRTPASEAFF.